Listed here are 30 T cell receptor beta chains from one sample, sequenced in a study of T cell repertoires in ileal Crohn's disease. The data were produced by immunoSEQ multiplex PCR, yet TCRdb's version contains in-frame clones alone and is incomplete. Of roughly 5,200 clones in the sample, roughly 91% were seen once. Noted time point: proximal margin of the surgical specimen (macroscopically non-inflamed). The material sequenced was ileal tissue. These receptors came from an adult with Crohn's disease.

V gene TRBV10-3 combines with J gene TRBJ2-2; 12 positions agree with TRBD2. The CDR3 contains 17 residues. In germline, CDR1 is ENHRY, CDR2 SYGVKD. The V segment lost 5 bases and the J segment 3 bases; nucleotides outside the gene matches: 7. In DNA, the CDR3 is TGTGCCATCAGTAGAGGTAGGACTAGCGGGGACACCGGGGAGCTGTTTTTT. This translates into CAISRGRTSGDTGELFF.

The rearrangement uses TRBV2 and TRBJ2-1; weak D call: TRBD1 (6 bases). This CDR3 is 13 amino acids long. Germline CDR1 and CDR2: SNHLY and FYNNEI. Trimming shortened V by 6 bases and J by 7 bases, and 13 bases separated the two germline ends. The DNA for the CDR3 is TGTGCCAGCAGGCTACAGGGTAGGAATGAGCAGTTCTTC. Residues: CASRLQGRNEQFF.

The chain recombines TRBV5-4 with TRBJ2-5; 10 positions agree with TRBD2. The germline V gene encodes CDR1 SGHNT and CDR2 YYREEE (reference sequence). J gave up 1 base and V 3 bases, and 9 bases lay outside the gene matches. This CDR3 is 17 amino acids long. The CDR3 DNA follows: TGTGCCAGCAGCTCAAGGACTAGCGGCCTTCGCCAAGAGACCCAGTACTTC. This sequence encodes CASSSRTSGLRQETQYF.

This sequence joins TRBV4-3 and TRBJ2-7; TRBD2 might be the D (6 bases). V was clipped by 1 base and J by 4 bases, with 11 bases between them. The CDR3 length is 14 residues. Germline V gene sequence: CDR1 LGHNA, CDR2 YSLEER. This CDR3 reads CASSQGSGTYEQYF. The CDR3 coding sequence is TGCGCCAGCAGCCAAGGTTCAGGGACTTACGAGCAGTACTTC.

The chain recombines TRBV28 with TRBJ2-1, with 13 bases matching TRBD2. V shed 4 bases, J shed 8 bases, and the junction held 17 bases outside the gene matches. The germline CDR1 and CDR2 sequences are MDHEN and SYDVKM. The CDR3 contains 19 residues. CDR3 in DNA: TGTGCCAGCAGTTCCCTACAGGGACTAGCGGGAATGGCCGGCGATGAGCAGTTCTTC. This encodes CASSSLQGLAGMAGDEQFF.

The rearrangement uses TRBV27 and TRBJ2-3; D gene ambiguous. This CDR3 is 12 amino acids long. Germline values: CDR1 MNHEY, CDR2 SMNVEV (reference sequence). The V and J ends lost 6 bases and 6 bases respectively, with 10 bases between them. CDR3: CASSPVGDTQYF. Here the CDR3 DNA reads TGTGCCAGCAGCCCTGTTGGGGATACGCAGTATTTT.

The CDR3 DNA is TGTGCCAGCAGCCGAGAAGGCGAAGATACGCAGTATTTT. Protein product: CASSREGEDTQYF. The chain uses TRBV7-9 and TRBJ2-3; D not resolved. This CDR3 region has 13 residues. The V and J ends lost 5 bases and 5 bases respectively, with 11 bases between them. CDR1 and CDR2 (germline): SEHNR, FQNEAQ (reference sequence).

The rearrangement joins TRBV7-9 to TRBJ2-2, with D perhaps assigned TRBD1 or TRBD2 (5 bases each). The germline gives CDR1 SEHNR, CDR2 FQNEAQ (reference sequence). CDR3 length: 16 amino acids. Between the trimmed V and J ends, which lost 1 base and 0 bases, there was a span of 9 bases. CDR3: CASSLVTGPNTGELFF. CDR3 in DNA: TGTGCCAGCAGCTTAGTTACGGGGCCGAACACCGGGGAGCTGTTTTTT.

This clone came up once. The J gene is TRBJ1-4, the V gene TRBV30, with D hard to call. CDR3 length equals 12 residues. Germline assignment: CDR1 GTSNPN and CDR2 SVGIG (reference sequence). Trimming cost V 0 bases and J 13 bases, with 12 bases left between them. CDR3 nucleotide sequence: TGTGCCTGGAGTGTACTCGATGGGATACTGTTTTTT. It is translated as CAWSVLDGILFF. The full variable domain, with the rest looked up from reference TRBV30 and TRBJ1-4, is SQTIHQWPATLVQPVGSPLSLECTVEGTSNPNLYWYRQAAGRGLQLLFYSVGIGQISSEVPQNLSASRPQDRQFILSSKKLLLSDSGFYLCAWSVLDGILFFGSGTQLSVL.

The chain couples TRBV5-1 to TRBJ2-7, with D unresolved. V was cut by 0 bases and J by 3 bases, with 4 bases left in between. The germline CDR1 and CDR2 sequences are SGHRS and YFSETQ. This CDR3 region has 12 residues. The CDR3 spells CASSLDDYEQYF. CDR3 in DNA: TGCGCCAGCAGCTTGGATGACTACGAGCAGTACTTC.

The chain has TRBV10-3 and TRBJ2-7; weak D call: TRBD1 (5 bases). The germline gives CDR1 ENHRY, CDR2 SYGVKD. The CDR3 length is 12 residues. The V and J ends lost 8 bases and 1 base respectively, with 9 bases between them. CDR3 sequence: CAIRQPSYEQYF. Written as DNA, the CDR3 is TGTGCCATCCGACAGCCGTCCTACGAGCAGTACTTC.

The chain uses TRBV9 and TRBJ2-3; D ambiguous. The germline V and J ends were trimmed by 0 bases and 0 bases, with 5 bases remaining between them. Germline V CDR1 and CDR2: SGDLS, YYNGEE. The CDR3 loop spans 14 amino acids. The CDR3 loop is CASSVDGSTDTQYF. The CDR3 DNA follows: TGTGCCAGCAGCGTAGACGGCAGCACAGATACGCAGTATTTT.

The chain is built from TRBV28 and TRBJ1-4; 10 bases map to TRBD1. Germline-derived CDR1 and CDR2 are MDHEN and SYDVKM. This CDR3 has 17 residues. J gave up 8 bases and V 2 bases, and 11 bases lay outside the gene matches. CDR3 region: CASSLISPGQGKEKLFF. The DNA for the CDR3 is TGTGCCAGCAGTTTAATCTCGCCGGGACAGGGGAAGGAAAAACTGTTTTTT.

The CDR3 nucleotides read TGCAGCGTTCAAGGACAGGGGAGCTCCTACGAGCAGTACTTC. Its translation is CSVQGQGSSYEQYF. The rearrangement joins TRBV29-1 to TRBJ2-7; 9 nucleotides match TRBD1. Unmatched junction bases numbered 5, after V lost 5 bases and J lost 0 bases. CDR1 and CDR2 from the germline V gene are SQVTM and ANQGSEA. This CDR3 region has 14 residues.

This clone showed up just a few times. This rearrangement joins TRBV27 to TRBJ1-6; D possibly corresponds to TRBD1 (6 bases). The ends were cut back, 0 bases at V and 7 bases at J, with 13 bases in the middle. The CDR3 has 16 residues. The germline V gene encodes CDR1 MNHEY and CDR2 SMNVEV (reference sequence). CDR3 sequence: CASSLSGGGLNSPLHF. CDR3 sequence (DNA): TGTGCCAGCAGTTTATCTGGGGGGGGCCTAAATTCACCCCTCCACTTT.

The rearrangement uses TRBV4-1 and TRBJ2-7, with unresolved D. CDR1 and CDR2 (germline): MGHRA, YSYEKL. The ends were cut back, 3 bases at V and 6 bases at J, with 9 bases in the middle. This CDR3 contains 12 residues. The CDR3 coding sequence is TGCGCCAGCAGCCACATGGGTGGCGAGCAGTACTTC. It yields the protein CASSHMGGEQYF.

The V gene is TRBV6-1, the J gene TRBJ1-2; TRBD1 agrees at 10 bases. Germline V gene data show CDR1 as MNHNS and CDR2 as SASEGT. This CDR3 region has 14 residues. J lost 8 bases, V lost 6 bases, and 9 bases had no gene match. CDR3 bases: TGTGCCAGCAGATTCGGACAGGGGGTAAGAGGCTACACCTTC. Its translation: CASRFGQGVRGYTF.

This clone showed up just once. The V gene is TRBV6-1, the J gene TRBJ1-1, with D uncertain. Germline assignment: CDR1 MNHNS and CDR2 SASEGT. CDR3 length equals 15 residues. Trimming pared 8 bases from V and 2 bases from J, leaving 18 bases between. CDR3 nucleotide sequence: TGTGCCAGCGGACGGGTAGGCAGGCGCAACACTGAAGCTTTCTTT. This encodes CASGRVGRRNTEAFF.

V and J are TRBV4-1 and TRBJ2-1; tentative D call: TRBD1 (7 bases). Germline V gene sequence: CDR1 MGHRA, CDR2 YSYEKL. Trimming left V 2 bases short and J 10 bases short, with 15 bases between. The CDR3 has 14 amino acids. The CDR3 DNA reads as TGCGCCAGCAGCCAAAGCAGGGGGGCCATGGAGCAGTTCTTC. It is translated as CASSQSRGAMEQFF.

The chain links TRBV7-2 to TRBJ2-7; D not certain. This CDR3 spans 13 amino acids. V was shortened by 8 bases and J by 4 bases, with 15 bases between the two germline ends. Germline CDR1 SGHTA, CDR2 FQGNSA. The CDR3 DNA reads as TGTGCCAGCTCCGAGATGGGCTATTACGAGCAGTACTTC. It yields the protein CASSEMGYYEQYF.

The chain is built from TRBV30 and TRBJ1-1; D gene unclear. V lost 1 base, J lost 5 bases, and 11 bases lay in between. The CDR3 contains 13 residues. Germline V gene data show CDR1 as GTSNPN and CDR2 as SVGIG (reference sequence). The CDR3 DNA is TGTGCCTGGAGTGCGGGCCGAGGGACTGAAGCTTTCTTT. As protein: CAWSAGRGTEAFF.

This clone appeared a few times. The V gene is TRBV5-1, the J gene TRBJ2-3; a weak D match, TRBD2 (7 bases). Germline CDR1 is SGHRS and CDR2 is YFSETQ. The CDR3 is 17 residues long. V was cut by 0 bases and J by 6 bases, with 20 bases left in between. CDR3 DNA sequence: TGCGCCAGCAGCTTGGATCTTGGCGGGGGCCTAAGGGATACGCAGTATTTT. This translates into CASSLDLGGGLRDTQYF.

The V and J genes are TRBV7-9 and TRBJ2-1; weak D call: TRBD2 (6 bases). There are 15 residues in the CDR3. V gave up 1 base and J gave up 1 base, with 8 bases separating them. Per germline, CDR1 SEHNR and CDR2 FQNEAQ (reference sequence). DNA of the CDR3: TGTGCCAGCAGCTTAGACGGAGGGTCCTACAATGAGCAGTTCTTC. Encoded protein: CASSLDGGSYNEQFF.

J is TRBJ2-6 and V is TRBV27; D may match TRBD1 or TRBD2 (5 bases each). The V end lost 8 bases, the J end lost 2 bases, and 13 bases lay between the germline ends. The CDR3 covers 15 residues. Per germline, CDR1 MNHEY and CDR2 SMNVEV (reference sequence). The CDR3: CASAGRATGANVLTF. The CDR3 bases are TGTGCCAGCGCGGGCAGGGCAACTGGGGCCAACGTCCTGACTTTC.

The chain has TRBV18 and TRBJ2-5; TRBD1 matches at 9 bases. CDR1 and CDR2 (germline): KGHSH, LQKENI. Losses at the gene ends were 0 bases for V and 4 bases for J; bases not matched to a gene: 6. The CDR3 extends over 16 amino acids. CDR3 sequence: CASSPPQGAGGETQYF. The CDR3 DNA reads TGTGCCAGCTCACCACCACAGGGGGCTGGTGGAGAGACCCAGTACTTC.

The J gene is TRBJ1-4, the V gene TRBV4-1, with no clear D. V dropped 0 bases and J dropped 2 bases, with 10 bases sitting between them. Germline values: CDR1 MGHRA, CDR2 YSYEKL. The CDR3 spans 16 residues. In DNA form, the CDR3 reads TGCGCCAGCAGCCAAGATACGACCCTTACTAATGAAAAACTGTTTTTT. The encoded protein is CASSQDTTLTNEKLFF.

The chain joins TRBV5-1 to TRBJ2-5; D remains ambiguous. CDR1 and CDR2 from the germline V gene are SGHRS and YFSETQ. The ends were cut back, 0 bases at V and 0 bases at J, with 0 bases in the middle. The CDR3 is 12 amino acids. The CDR3 DNA reads TGCGCCAGCAGCTTGGACCAAGAGACCCAGTACTTC. Encoded protein: CASSLDQETQYF.

The chain employs TRBV11-2 and TRBJ2-1; 10 positions match TRBD1. This CDR3 is 15 amino acids long. From germline, CDR1 is SGHAT and CDR2 FQNNGV. The V segment lost 5 bases and the J segment 5 bases; nucleotides outside the gene matches: 6. DNA for the CDR3: TGTGCCAGCAGCCGGGGACAGGGGCGTAACAATGAGCAGTTCTTC. It is translated as CASSRGQGRNNEQFF.

The V gene is TRBV7-2, the J gene TRBJ2-7; no definite D call. CDR3 length: 11 amino acids. Trimming took 3 bases from V and 6 from J, leaving 6 bases between them. Germline lookup yields CDR1 SGHTA and CDR2 FQGNSA. The CDR3: CASSFLSEQYF. CDR3 sequence (DNA): TGTGCCAGCAGCTTCTTAAGCGAGCAGTACTTC.

The V and J genes are TRBV19 and TRBJ2-7, with TRBD2 as a possible D gene (6 bases). The germline gives CDR1 LNHDA, CDR2 SQIVND (reference sequence). V lost 6 bases to trimming and J lost 2 bases, with 17 bases between them. The CDR3 is 15 residues long. The CDR3 sequence is CASRAESSAAYEQYF. CDR3 sequence (DNA): TGTGCCAGTAGGGCGGAATCTAGCGCCGCCTACGAGCAGTACTTC.